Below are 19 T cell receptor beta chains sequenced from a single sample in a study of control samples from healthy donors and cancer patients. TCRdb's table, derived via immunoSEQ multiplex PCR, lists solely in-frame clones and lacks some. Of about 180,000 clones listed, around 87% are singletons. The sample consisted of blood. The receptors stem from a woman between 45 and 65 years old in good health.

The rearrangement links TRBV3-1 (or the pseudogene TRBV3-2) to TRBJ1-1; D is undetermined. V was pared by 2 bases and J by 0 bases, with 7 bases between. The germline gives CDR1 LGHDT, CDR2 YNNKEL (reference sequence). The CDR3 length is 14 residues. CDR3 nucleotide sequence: TGTGCCAGCAGCCAAAAACAGCTGAACACTGAAGCTTTCTTT. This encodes CASSQKQLNTEAFF.

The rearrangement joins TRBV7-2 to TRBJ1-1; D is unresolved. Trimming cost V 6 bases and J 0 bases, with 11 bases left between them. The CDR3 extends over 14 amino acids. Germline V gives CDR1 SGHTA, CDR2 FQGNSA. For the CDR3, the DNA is TGTGCCAGCAGACCCGGAATGATGAACACTGAAGCTTTCTTT. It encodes CASRPGMMNTEAFF. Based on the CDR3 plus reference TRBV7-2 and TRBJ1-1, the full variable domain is GAGVSQSPSNKVTEKGKDVELRCDPISGHTALYWYRQSLGQGLEFLIYFQGNSAPDKSGLPSDRFSAERTGGSVSTLTIQRTQQEDSAVYLCASRPGMMNTEAFFGQGTRLTVV.

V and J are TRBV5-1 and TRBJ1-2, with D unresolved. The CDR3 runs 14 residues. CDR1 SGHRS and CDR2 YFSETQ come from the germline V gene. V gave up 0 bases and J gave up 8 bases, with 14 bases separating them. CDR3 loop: CASSLVSLGGGYTF. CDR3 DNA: TGCGCCAGCAGCTTGGTCTCACTTGGTGGAGGCTACACCTTC. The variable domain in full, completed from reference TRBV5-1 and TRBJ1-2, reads KAGVTQTPRYLIKTRGQQVTLSCSPISGHRSVSWYQQTPGQGLQFLFEYFSETQRNKGNFPGRFSGRQFSNSRSEMNVSTLELGDSALYLCASSLVSLGGGYTFGSGTRLTVV.

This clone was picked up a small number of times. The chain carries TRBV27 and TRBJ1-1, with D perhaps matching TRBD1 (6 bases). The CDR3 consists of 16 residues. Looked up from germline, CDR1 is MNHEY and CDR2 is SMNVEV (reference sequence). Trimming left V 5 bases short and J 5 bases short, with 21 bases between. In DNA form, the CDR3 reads TGTGCCAGCAGTCGTTATATAGGACAGCTCGGAACTGAAGCTTTCTTT. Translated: CASSRYIGQLGTEAFF.

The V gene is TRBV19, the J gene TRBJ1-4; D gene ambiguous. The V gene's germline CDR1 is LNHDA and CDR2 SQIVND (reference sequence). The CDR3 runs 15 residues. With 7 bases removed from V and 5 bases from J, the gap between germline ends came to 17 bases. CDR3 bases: TGTGCCAGTATACGAGGTGCTTTGGAGAATGAAAAACTGTTTTTT. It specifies CASIRGALENEKLFF.

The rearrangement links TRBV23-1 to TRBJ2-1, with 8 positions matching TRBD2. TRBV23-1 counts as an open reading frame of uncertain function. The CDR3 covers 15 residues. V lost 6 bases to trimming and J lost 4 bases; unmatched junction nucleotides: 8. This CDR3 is CASSPGLAGYNEQFF. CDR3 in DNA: TGCGCCAGCAGCCCGGGGCTAGCGGGTTACAATGAGCAGTTCTTC.

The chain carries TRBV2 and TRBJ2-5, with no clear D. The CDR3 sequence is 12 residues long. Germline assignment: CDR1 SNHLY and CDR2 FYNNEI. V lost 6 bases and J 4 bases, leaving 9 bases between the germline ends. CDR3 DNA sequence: TGTGCCAGCAGCGAGAACGGAGAGACCCAGTACTTC. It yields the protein CASSENGETQYF.

The CDR3 DNA reads TGTGCCAGCAGCCCCGAACTACAGGGAGCCCCGGGCCAAGAGACCCAGTACTTC. Amino acids: CASSPELQGAPGQETQYF. The rearrangement joins TRBV5-4 to TRBJ2-5; D is possibly TRBD1 (6 bases). Germline CDR1 is SGHNT and CDR2 is YYREEE (reference sequence). V gave up 4 bases and J gave up 1 base, with 23 bases separating them. The CDR3 extends over 18 amino acids.

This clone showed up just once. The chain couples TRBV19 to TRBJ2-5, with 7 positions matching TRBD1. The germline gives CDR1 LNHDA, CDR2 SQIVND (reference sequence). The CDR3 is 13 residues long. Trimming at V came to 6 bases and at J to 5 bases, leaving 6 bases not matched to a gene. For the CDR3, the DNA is TGTGCCAGTAGGGGCAGGGGGATTGAGACCCAGTACTTC. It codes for CASRGRGIETQYF.

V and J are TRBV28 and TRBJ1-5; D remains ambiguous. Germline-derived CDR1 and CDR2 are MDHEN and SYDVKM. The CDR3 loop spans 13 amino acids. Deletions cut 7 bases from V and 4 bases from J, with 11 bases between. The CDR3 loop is CASTPGANQPQHF. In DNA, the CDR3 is TGTGCCAGCACACCAGGCGCAAATCAGCCCCAGCATTTT.

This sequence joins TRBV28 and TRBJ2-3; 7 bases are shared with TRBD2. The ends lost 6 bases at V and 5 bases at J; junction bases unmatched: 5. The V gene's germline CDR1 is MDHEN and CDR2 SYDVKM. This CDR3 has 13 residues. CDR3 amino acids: CASSRDYRDTQYF. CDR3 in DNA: TGTGCCAGCAGCCGGGACTACCGAGATACGCAGTATTTT. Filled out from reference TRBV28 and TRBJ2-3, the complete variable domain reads DVKVTQSSRYLVKRTGEKVFLECVQDMDHENMFWYRQDPGLGLRLIYFSYDVKMKEKGDIPEGYSVSREKKERFSLILESASTNQTSMYLCASSRDYRDTQYFGPGTRLTVL.

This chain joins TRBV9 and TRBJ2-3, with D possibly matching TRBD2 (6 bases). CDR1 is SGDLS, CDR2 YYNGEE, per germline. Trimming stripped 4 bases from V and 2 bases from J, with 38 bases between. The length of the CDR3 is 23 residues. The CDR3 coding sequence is TGTGCCAGCAGCCTCTCCCTGGGGGGTGGCTTTCGACCGGAACCGTTAAACACAGATACGCAGTATTTT. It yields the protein CASSLSLGGGFRPEPLNTDTQYF.

CDR3 protein: CASSQGLAGVSPGELFF. CDR3 nucleotides: TGTGCCAGCAGCCAGGGACTAGCGGGAGTTTCCCCCGGGGAGCTGTTTTTT. This chain uses TRBV7-2 with TRBJ2-2, with 14 nucleotides matching TRBD2. CDR3 length: 17 amino acids. Germline CDR1 SGHTA, CDR2 FQGNSA. Germline trimming cut 5 bases from V and 6 bases from J; bases unmatched to any gene: 8. Looking up the rest from reference TRBV7-2 and TRBJ2-2 gives the full variable domain: GAGVSQSPSNKVTEKGKDVELRCDPISGHTALYWYRQSLGQGLEFLIYFQGNSAPDKSGLPSDRFSAERTGGSVSTLTIQRTQQEDSAVYLCASSQGLAGVSPGELFFGEGSRLTVL.

The CDR3 bases are TGTGCCATCAGTGAGCCGCCGGGACAGGGACACTACGAGCAGTACTTC. This sequence encodes CAISEPPGQGHYEQYF. The rearrangement uses TRBV10-3 and TRBJ2-7, with TRBD1 matching 9 bases. Germline-derived CDR1 and CDR2 are ENHRY and SYGVKD. The length of the CDR3 is 16 residues. V lost 2 bases, J lost 3 bases, and 8 bases stayed unmatched.

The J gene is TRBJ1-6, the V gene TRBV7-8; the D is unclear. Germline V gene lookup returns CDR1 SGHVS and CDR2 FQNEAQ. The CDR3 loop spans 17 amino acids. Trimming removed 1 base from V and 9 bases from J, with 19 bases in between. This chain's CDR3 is CASSLEGDGLLGSPLHF. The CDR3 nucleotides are TGTGCCAGCAGCTTAGAGGGAGACGGGTTGCTTGGTTCACCCCTCCACTTT. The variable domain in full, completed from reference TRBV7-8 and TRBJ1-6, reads GAGVSQSPRYKVAKRGQDVALRCDPISGHVSLFWYQQALGQGPEFLTYFQNEAQLDKSGLPSDRFFAERPEGSVSTLKIQRTQQEDSAVYLCASSLEGDGLLGSPLHFGNGTRLTVT.

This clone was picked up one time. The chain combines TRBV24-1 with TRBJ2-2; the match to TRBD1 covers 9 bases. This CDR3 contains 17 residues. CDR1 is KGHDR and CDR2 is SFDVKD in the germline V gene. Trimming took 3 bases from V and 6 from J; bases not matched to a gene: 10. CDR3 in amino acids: CATSDPPGQGVPGELFF. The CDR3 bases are TGTGCCACCAGTGATCCCCCGGGACAGGGAGTTCCCGGGGAGCTGTTTTTT.

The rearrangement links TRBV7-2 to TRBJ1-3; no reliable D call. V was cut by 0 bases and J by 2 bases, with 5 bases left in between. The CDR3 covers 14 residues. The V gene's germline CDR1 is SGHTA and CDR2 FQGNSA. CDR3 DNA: TGTGCCAGCAGCTTAGCAGGGACTGGAAACACCATATATTTT. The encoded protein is CASSLAGTGNTIYF.

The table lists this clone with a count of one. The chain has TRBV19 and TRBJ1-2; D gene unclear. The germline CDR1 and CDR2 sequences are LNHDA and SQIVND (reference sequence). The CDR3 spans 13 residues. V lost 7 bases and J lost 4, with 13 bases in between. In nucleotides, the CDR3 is TGTGCCAGTACCGAACTGGCCGCCTATGGCTACACCTTC. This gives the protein CASTELAAYGYTF.

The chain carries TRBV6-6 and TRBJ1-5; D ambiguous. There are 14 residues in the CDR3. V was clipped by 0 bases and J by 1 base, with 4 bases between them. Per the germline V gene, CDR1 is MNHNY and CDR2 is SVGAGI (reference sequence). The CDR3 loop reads CASSYSMSNQPQHF. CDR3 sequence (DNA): TGTGCCAGCAGTTACTCGATGAGCAATCAGCCCCAGCATTTT.